This T cell receptor beta chain came from a study of T cell responses to AZD1222 COVID-19 vaccine. The assay was immunoSEQ multiplex PCR, and TCRdb's table has in-frame clones only and misses some. The data hold approximately 94,000 clones, with about 87% observed a single time. This clone was seen a single time. Within the sample, other DNA sequences also encode this same CDR3. The CDR3 loop spans 13 amino acids. Trimming shortened V by 7 bases and J by 6 bases, and 10 bases separated the two germline ends. Per the germline V gene, CDR1 is LNHDA and CDR2 is SQIVND (reference sequence). This chain uses TRBV19 with TRBJ1-6, with D possibly TRBD1 on 5 matching bases. The input for sequencing was peripheral blood, taken on day 0 of AZD1222 vaccination. The clonotype comes from an adult in good health. The CDR3 bases are TGTGCCAGTACGGGAAGGGGTAATTCACCCCTCCACTTT. This translates into CASTGRGNSPLHF.